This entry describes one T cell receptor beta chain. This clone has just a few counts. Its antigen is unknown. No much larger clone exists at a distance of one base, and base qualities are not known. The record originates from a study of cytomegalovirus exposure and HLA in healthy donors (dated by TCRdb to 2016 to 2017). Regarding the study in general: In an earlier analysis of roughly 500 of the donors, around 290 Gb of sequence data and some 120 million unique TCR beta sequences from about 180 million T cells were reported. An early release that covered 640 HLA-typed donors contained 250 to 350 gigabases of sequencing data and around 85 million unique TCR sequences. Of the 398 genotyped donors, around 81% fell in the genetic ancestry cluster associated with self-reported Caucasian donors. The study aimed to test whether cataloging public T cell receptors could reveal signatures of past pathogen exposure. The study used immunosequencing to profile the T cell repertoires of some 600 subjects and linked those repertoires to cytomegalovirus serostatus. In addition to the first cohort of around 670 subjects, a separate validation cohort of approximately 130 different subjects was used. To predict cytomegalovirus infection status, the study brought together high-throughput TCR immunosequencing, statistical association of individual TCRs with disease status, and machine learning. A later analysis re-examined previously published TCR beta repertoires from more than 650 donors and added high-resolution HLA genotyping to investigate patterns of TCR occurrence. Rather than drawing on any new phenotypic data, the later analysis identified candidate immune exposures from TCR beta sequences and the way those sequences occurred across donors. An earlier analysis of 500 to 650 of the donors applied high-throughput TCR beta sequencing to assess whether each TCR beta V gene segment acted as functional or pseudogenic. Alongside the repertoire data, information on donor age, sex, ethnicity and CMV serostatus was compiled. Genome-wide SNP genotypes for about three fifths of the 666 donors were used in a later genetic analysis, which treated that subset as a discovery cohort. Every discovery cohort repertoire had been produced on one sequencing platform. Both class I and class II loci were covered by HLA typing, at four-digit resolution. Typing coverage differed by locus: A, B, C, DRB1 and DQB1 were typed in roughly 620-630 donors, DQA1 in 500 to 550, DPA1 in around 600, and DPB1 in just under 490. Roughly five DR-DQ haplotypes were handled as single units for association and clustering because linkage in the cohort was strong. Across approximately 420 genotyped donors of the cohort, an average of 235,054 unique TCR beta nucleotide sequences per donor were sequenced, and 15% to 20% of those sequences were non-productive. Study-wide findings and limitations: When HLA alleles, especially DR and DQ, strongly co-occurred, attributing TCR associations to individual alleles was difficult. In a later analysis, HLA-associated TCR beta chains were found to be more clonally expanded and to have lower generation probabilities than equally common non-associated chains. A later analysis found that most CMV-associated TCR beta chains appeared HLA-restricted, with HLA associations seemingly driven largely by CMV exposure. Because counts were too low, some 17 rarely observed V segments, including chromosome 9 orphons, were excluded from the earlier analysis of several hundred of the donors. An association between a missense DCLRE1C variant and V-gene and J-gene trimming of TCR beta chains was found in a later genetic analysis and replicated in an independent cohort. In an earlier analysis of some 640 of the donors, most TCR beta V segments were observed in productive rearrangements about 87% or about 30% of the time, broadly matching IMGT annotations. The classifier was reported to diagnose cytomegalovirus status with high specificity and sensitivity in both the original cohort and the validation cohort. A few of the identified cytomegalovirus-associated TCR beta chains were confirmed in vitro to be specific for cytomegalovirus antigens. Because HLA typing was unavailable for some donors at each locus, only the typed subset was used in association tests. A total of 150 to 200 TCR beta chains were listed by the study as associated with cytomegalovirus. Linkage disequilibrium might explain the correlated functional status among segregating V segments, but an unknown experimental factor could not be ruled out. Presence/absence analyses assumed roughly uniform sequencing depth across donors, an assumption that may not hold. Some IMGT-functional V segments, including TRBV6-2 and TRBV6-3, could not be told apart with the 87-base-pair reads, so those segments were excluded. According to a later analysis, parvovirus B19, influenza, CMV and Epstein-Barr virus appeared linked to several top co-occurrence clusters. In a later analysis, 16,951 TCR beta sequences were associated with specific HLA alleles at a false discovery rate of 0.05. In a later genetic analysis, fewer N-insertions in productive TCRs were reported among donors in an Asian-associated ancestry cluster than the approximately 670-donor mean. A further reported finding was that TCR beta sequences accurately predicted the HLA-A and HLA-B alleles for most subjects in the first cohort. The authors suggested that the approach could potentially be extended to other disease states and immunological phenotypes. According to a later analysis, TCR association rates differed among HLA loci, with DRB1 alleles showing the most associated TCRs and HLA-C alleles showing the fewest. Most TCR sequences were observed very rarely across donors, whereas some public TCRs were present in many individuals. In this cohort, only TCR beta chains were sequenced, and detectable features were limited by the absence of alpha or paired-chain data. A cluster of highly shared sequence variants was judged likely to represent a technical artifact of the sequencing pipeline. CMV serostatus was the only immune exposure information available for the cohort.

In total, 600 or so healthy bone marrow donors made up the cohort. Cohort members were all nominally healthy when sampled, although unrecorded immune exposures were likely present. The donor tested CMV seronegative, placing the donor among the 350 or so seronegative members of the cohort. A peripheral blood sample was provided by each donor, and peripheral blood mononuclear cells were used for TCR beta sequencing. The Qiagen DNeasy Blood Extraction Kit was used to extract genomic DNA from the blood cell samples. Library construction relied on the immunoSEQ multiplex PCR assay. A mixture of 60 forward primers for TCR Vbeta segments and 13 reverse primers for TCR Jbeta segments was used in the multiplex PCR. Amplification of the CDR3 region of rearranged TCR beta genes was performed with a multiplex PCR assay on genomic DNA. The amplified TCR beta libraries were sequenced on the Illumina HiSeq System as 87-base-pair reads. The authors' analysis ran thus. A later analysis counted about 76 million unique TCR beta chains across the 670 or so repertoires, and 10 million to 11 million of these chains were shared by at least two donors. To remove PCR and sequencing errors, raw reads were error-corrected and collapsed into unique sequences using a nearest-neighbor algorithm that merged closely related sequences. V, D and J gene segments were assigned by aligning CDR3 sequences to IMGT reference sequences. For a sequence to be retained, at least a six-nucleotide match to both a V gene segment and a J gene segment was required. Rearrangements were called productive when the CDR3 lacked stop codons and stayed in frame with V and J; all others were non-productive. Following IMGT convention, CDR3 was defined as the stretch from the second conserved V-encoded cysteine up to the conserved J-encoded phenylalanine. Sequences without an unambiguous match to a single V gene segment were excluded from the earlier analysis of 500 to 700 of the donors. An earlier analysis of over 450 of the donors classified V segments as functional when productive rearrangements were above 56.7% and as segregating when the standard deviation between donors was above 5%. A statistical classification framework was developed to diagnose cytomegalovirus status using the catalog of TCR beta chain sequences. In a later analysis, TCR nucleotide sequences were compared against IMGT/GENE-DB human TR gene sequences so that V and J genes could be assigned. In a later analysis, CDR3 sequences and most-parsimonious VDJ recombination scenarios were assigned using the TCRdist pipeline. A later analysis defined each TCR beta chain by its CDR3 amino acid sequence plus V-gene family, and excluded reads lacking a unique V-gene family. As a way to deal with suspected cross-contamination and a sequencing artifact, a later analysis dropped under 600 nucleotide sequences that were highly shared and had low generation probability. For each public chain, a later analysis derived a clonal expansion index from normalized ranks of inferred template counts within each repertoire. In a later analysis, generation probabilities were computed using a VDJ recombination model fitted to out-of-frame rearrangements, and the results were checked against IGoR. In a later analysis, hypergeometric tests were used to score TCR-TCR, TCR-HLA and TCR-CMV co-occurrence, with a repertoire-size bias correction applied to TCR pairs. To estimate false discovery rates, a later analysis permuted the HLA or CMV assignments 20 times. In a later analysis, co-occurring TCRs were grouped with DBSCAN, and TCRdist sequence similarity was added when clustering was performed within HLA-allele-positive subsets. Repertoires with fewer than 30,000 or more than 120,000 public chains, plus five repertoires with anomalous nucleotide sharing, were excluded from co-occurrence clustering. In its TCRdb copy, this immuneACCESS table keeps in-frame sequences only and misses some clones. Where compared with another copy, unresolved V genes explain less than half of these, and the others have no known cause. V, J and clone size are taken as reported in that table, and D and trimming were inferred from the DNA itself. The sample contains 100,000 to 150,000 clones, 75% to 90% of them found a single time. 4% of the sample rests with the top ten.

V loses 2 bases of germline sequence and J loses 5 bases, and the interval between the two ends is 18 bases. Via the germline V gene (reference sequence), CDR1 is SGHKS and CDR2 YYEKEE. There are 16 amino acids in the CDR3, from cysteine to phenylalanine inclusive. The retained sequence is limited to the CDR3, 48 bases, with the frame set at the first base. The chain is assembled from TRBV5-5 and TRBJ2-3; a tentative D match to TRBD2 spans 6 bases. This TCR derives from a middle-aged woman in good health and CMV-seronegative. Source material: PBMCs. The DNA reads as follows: TGTGCCAGCAGCTTCGGGGGAAACCTGTGGGGAGATACGCAGTATTTT. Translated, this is CASSFGGNLWGDTQYF.